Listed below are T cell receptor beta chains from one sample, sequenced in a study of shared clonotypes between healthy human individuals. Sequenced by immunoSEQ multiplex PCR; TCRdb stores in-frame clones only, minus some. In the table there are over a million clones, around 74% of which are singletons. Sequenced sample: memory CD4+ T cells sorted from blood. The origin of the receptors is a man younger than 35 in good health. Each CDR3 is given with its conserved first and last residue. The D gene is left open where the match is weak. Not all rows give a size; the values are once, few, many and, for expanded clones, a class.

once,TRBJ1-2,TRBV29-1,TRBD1,TGCAGCGTTTGGGGGAGGACAGGGGGCGCGCACTATGGCTACACCTTC,CSVWGRTGGAHYGYTF
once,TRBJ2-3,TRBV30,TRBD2,TGTGCCTGGAGTATAGCGGGAGGTCCCACAGATACGCAGTATTTT,CAWSIAGGPTDTQYF
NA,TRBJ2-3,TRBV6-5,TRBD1,TGTGCCAGCAGTCGAGACAGGGTGGCAGATACGCAGTATTTT,CASSRDRVADTQYF
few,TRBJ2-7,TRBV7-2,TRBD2,TGTGCCAGCAGCTTAGACAATAGCCTAGCGGCCTACGAGCAGTACTTC,CASSLDNSLAAYEQYF
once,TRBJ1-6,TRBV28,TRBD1,TGTGCCAGCAGTCCGGGCAACAGGGGGCGAGGGTCACCCCTCCACTTT,CASSPGNRGRGSPLHF
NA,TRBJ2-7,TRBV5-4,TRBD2,TGTGCCAGCCCTCTAGCGGTTAGCTCCTACGAGCAGTACTTC,CASPLAVSSYEQYF
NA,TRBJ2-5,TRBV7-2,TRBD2,TGTGCCAGCAGCTTATCGGCGGGAGATTATCAAGAGACCCAGTACTTC,CASSLSAGDYQETQYF
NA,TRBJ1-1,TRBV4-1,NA,TGCGCCAGCACGATTGGACAGTCGAACCTTAACACTGAAGCTTTCTTT,CASTIGQSNLNTEAFF
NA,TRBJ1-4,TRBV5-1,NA,TGCGCCAGCAGCTTGGTCGCAGGGGAGGCTGAAAAACTGTTTTTT,CASSLVAGEAEKLFF
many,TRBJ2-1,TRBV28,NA,TGTGCCAGCATGTCTCCGAGCTCCTACAATGAGCAGTTCTTC,CASMSPSSYNEQFF
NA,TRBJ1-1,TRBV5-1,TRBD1,TGCGCCAGCAGCAATGGACAGGGGACCACCTTAAACACTGAAGCTTTCTTT,CASSNGQGTTLNTEAFF
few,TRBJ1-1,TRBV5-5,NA,TGTGCCAGCAGCTTGGCGGGACAAGCTTTCTTT,CASSLAGQAFF
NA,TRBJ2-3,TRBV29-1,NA,TGCAGCGTTGTTAGCGGCACAGATACGCAGTATTTT,CSVVSGTDTQYF
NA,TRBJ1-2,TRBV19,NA,TGTGCCAGTAGTTCGCGGTGGGTCTATGGCTACACCTTC,CASSSRWVYGYTF
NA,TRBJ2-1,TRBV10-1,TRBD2,TGCGCCAGCAGTGAGCGGGGGGGCCTGGGTGGCAATGAGCAGTTCTTC,CASSERGGLGGNEQFF
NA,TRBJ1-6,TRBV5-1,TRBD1,TGCGCCAGCAGCTCCGGCCGGGGGGACAGTAATTCACCCCTCCACTTT,CASSSGRGDSNSPLHF
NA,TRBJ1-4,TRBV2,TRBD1,TGTGCCAGCAGTACGGACAGGTCGGCTAATGAAAAACTGTTTTTT,CASSTDRSANEKLFF
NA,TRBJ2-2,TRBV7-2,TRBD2,TGTGCCAGCAGCTTAGATCTAGCGGGAGGGCCCGGGGAGCTGTTTTTT,CASSLDLAGGPGELFF
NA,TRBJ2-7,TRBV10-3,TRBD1,TGTGCCATCAGTGAGGTACAGGGGGGCTCCTACGAGCAGTACTTC,CAISEVQGGSYEQYF
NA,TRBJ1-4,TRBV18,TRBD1,TGTGCCAGCTCACCGCAACAGGGGCTGTCTGAAAAACTGTTTTTT,CASSPQQGLSEKLFF
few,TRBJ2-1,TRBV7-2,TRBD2,TGTGCCAGCAGTCCCGGACTAGCGGGAGGCGCCTACAATGAGCAGTTCTTC,CASSPGLAGGAYNEQFF
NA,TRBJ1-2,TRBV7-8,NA,TGTGCCAGCACCACCGGCTATGGCTACACCTTC,CASTTGYGYTF
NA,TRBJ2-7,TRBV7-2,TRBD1,TGTGCCAGCAGCTTAGCGGTGACAGGGCCCCAGACCCCCTACGAGCAGTACTTC,CASSLAVTGPQTPYEQYF
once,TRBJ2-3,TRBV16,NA,TGTGCCAGCAGCCTCGGAAGCACAGATACGCAGTATTTT,CASSLGSTDTQYF
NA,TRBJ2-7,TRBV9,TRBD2,TGTGCCAGCAGCGTAGGAGCGGGGGGTACCTACGAGCAGTACTTC,CASSVGAGGTYEQYF
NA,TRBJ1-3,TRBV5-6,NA,TGTGCCAGCAGCTTGGCAGGGCACAACGGAAACACCATATATTTT,CASSLAGHNGNTIYF
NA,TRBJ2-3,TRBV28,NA,TGTGCTACGGGGGCAGGGGGAGGTAGGGGTACAGATACGCAGTATTTT,CATGAGGGRGTDTQYF
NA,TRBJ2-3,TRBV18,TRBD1,TGTGCCAGCTCACAGGTTGGTTCGGGACAGGGGACAGATACGCAGTATTTT,CASSQVGSGQGTDTQYF
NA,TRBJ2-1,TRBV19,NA,TGTGCCAGTAGTATCGGCGACAGTTCCTACAATGAGCAGTTCTTC,CASSIGDSSYNEQFF
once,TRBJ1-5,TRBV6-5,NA,TGTGCCAGCAGTTCTACTTATACCGATCAGCCCCAGCATTTT,CASSSTYTDQPQHF
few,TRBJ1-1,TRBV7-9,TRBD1,TGTGCCAGCAGCATGAGGACAGGGGGGAACACTGAAGCTTTCTTT,CASSMRTGGNTEAFF
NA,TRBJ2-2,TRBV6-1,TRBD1,TGTGCCAGCAGTGGGCGGACAGGGAACACCGGGGAGCTGTTTTTT,CASSGRTGNTGELFF
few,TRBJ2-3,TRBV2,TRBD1,TGTGCCAGCAGTGAAGAAGGGGGCGTCGTTCCGTATTTT,CASSEEGGVVPYF
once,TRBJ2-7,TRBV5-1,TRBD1,TGCGCCAGCAGCTTGGAAGGGACAGGGGGCAGCGAGCAGTACTTC,CASSLEGTGGSEQYF
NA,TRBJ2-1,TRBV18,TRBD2,TGTGCCAGCTCACTTGGACTAGCGGGAATTTCTGAGCAGTTCTTC,CASSLGLAGISEQFF
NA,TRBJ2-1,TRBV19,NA,TGTGCCAGTAGCATCGCCTGGGCAGGGGAGGATGAGCAGTTCTTC,CASSIAWAGEDEQFF
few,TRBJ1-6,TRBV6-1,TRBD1,TGTGCCAGCAGTGAGCGAGGACAGGGGGAGAAAAGGTATAATTCACCCCTCCACTTT,CASSERGQGEKRYNSPLHF
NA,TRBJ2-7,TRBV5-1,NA,TGCGCCAGCAGCTTAGACGGGTCCAGCTCCTACGAGCAGTACTTC,CASSLDGSSSYEQYF
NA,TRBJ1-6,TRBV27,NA,TGTGCCAGCAGTTCCGGTTATAATTCACCCCTCCACTTT,CASSSGYNSPLHF
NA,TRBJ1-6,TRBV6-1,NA,TGTGCCAGCAGTGGTATGCCAAGCTCCTATAATTCACCCCTCCACTTT,CASSGMPSSYNSPLHF
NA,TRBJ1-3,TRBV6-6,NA,TGTGCCAGCAGTTACTCGACCAGCTCTGGAAACACCATATATTTT,CASSYSTSSGNTIYF
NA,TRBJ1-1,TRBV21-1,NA,TGTGCCAGCTGTTTCAGGGTCCCCATAAACACTGAAGCTTTCTTT,CASCFRVPINTEAFF
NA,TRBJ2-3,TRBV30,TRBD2,TGTGCCTTCCTAGCGGCGTCCACAGATACGCAGTATTTT,CAFLAASTDTQYF
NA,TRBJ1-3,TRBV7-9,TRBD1,TGTGCCAGCAGAGGACAGGGGGCTGGAAACACCATATATTTT,CASRGQGAGNTIYF
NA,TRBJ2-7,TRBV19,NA,TGTGCCAGTATGCAGGGAGCCCACTCCTACGAGCAGTACTTC,CASMQGAHSYEQYF
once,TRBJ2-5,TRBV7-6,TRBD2,TGTGCCAGCAGCGGCACTAGCGCGGAAGAGACCCAGTACTTC,CASSGTSAEETQYF
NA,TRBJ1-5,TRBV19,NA,TGTGCCAGTATATCCCCAGGCAGCCCCCAGCATTTT,CASISPGSPQHF
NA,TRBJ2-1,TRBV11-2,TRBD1,TGTGCCACTTCGAGGGACAGGGGGCGAGGGTCCTACAATGAGCAGTTCTTC,CATSRDRGRGSYNEQFF
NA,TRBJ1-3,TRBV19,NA,TGTGCCAGTATATCTACTTTCTCTGGAAACACCATATATTTT,CASISTFSGNTIYF
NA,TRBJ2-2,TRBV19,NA,TGTGCCAGTAGTATAGTGGGTAGCGAGGCCGGGGAGCTGTTTTTT,CASSIVGSEAGELFF
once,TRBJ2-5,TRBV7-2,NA,TGTGCCAGCAGCCCCTTGCGTGAGACCCAGTACTTC,CASSPLRETQYF
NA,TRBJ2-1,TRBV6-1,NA,TGTGCCAGCAGTGAAGCGACGTTGCGGGGTGAAGATGAGCAGTTCTTC,CASSEATLRGEDEQFF
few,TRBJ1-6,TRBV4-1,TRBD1,TGCGCCAGCAGCCAAGATCTCGGTCGGCTTTGGACAGGACAAAATTCACCCCTCCACTTT,CASSQDLGRLWTGQNSPLHF
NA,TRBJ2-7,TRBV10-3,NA,TGTGCCATCAGCCCAGGGCCCTACGAGCAGTACTTC,CAISPGPYEQYF
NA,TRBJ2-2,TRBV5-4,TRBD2,TGTGCCAGCAGCTTAGAGGGAGGGCCTTTCGGGGAGCTGTTTTTT,CASSLEGGPFGELFF
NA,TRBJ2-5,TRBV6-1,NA,TGTGCCAGCAGTGTCTGGGCTAGGGAGACCCAGTACTTC,CASSVWARETQYF
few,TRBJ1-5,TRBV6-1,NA,TGTGCCAGCAGTGAAAAGAATCAGCCCCAGCATTTT,CASSEKNQPQHF